The subject of this entry is one T cell receptor (beta chain). The ends were cut back, 4 bases at V and 0 bases at J, with 15 bases in the middle. Germline V lookup: CDR1 MNHNS, CDR2 SASEGT. The CDR3 runs to 16 residues. This record comes from a study of radiotherapy plus CTLA-4 blockade in lung cancer. Here immunoSEQ multiplex PCR was the method, and the copy in TCRdb shows in-frame clones only, minus some. Here the sample spans about 120,000 clones, about 83% being singletons. This clonotype was sampled from a human donor with non-small cell lung cancer who had a partial response to radiotherapy plus ipilimumab. The material was peripheral blood, obtained from a patient treated with radiotherapy plus ipilimumab. The V gene is TRBV6-1, the J gene TRBJ1-1; D is perhaps TRBD1 (5 bases). The CDR3 loop reads CASSGFLTAMNTEAFF. DNA for the CDR3: TGTGCCAGCAGTGGATTCTTGACAGCGATGAACACTGAAGCTTTCTTT.